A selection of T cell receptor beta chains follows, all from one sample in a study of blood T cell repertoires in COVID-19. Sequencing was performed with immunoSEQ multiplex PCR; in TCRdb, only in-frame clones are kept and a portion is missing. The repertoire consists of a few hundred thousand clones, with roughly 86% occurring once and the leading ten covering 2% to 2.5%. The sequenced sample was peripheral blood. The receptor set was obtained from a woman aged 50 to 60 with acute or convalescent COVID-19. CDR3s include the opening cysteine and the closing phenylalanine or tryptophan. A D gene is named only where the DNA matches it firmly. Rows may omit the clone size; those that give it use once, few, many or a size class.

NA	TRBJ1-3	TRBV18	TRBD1	TGTGCCAGCTCACCACTACAAACACGCCGGACAGGGCCTGGAAACACCATATATTTT	CASSPLQTRRTGPGNTIYF
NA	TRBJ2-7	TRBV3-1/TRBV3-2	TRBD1	TGTGCCAGCAGCGGCGACAGGGTGAACTACGAGCAGTACTTC	CASSGDRVNYEQYF
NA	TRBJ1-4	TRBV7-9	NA	TGTGCCAGCAGCTTAACAGGGATGGGTGAAAAACTGTTTTTT	CASSLTGMGEKLFF
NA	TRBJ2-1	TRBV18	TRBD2	TGTGCCAGCTCACCGACTAGCGGGGACAATGAGCAGTTCTTC	CASSPTSGDNEQFF
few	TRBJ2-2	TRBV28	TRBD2	TGTGCCACCGCAAATTCGGGACTAGCGGCAAACCAGATTGGGGAGCTGTTTTTT	CATANSGLAANQIGELFF
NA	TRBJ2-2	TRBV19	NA	TGTGCCAGTAGGGAGGTAGACACCGGGGAGCTGTTTTTT	CASREVDTGELFF
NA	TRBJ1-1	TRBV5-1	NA	TGCGCCAGCAGCTTGGACAGGGACGCTGAAGCTTTCTTT	CASSLDRDAEAFF
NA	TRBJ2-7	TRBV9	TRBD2	TGTGCCAGCAGCGTAGGACTAGCGGGTTACGAGCAGTACTTC	CASSVGLAGYEQYF
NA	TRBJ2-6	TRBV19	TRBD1	TGTGCCAGTAGCCCGGGACAGCACTCTGGGGCCAACGTCCTGACTTTC	CASSPGQHSGANVLTF
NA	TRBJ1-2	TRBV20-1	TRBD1	TGCAGTGTACAGGGGGATGGCTACACCTTC	CSVQGDGYTF
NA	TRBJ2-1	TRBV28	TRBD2	TGTGCCAGCAGTCAGGGGACTAGCGACCCTGAGCAGTTCTTC	CASSQGTSDPEQFF